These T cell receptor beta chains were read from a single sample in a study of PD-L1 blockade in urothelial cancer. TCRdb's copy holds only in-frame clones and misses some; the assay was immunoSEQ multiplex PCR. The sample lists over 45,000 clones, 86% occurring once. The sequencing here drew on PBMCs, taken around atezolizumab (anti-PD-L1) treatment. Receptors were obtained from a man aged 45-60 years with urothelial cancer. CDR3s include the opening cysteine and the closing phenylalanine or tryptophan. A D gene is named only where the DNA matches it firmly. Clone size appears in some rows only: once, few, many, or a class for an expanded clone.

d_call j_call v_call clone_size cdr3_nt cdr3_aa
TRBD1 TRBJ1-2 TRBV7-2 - TGTGCCAGCAGCCAGGCAGGGGGATGGTATGGCTACACCTTC CASSQAGGWYGYTF
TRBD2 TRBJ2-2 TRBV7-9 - TGTGCCAGCAAAGGGGGCGGACTAGCGTTCTACGGGGAGCTGTTTTTT CASKGGGLAFYGELFF
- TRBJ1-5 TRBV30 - TGTGCCTGGAGTACGGGGGGTCATAGCAATCAGCCCCAGCATTTT CAWSTGGHSNQPQHF
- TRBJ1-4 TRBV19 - TGTGCCAGTAGTCCCAACAGGGATGAAAAACTGTTTTTT CASSPNRDEKLFF
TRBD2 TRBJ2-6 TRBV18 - TGTGCCAGCTCACCACTCCCAAACCGGGGGGCTGGGGCCAACGTCCTGACTTTC CASSPLPNRGAGANVLTF
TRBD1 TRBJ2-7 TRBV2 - TGTGCCAGCAGTGTGGCCGGGACAGGGGCCGAGCAGTACTTC CASSVAGTGAEQYF
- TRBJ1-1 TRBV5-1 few TGCGCCAGCCGAGGGTTGCTCACTGAAGCTTTCTTT CASRGLLTEAFF
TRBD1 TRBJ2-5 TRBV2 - TGTGCCAGCAGTTTCCGGGACAGGGGGCCGCAGGAGACCCAGTACTTC CASSFRDRGPQETQYF
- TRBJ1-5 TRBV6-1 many TGTGCCAGCAAGGGGGAACCGCCTCACCAGCATTTT CASKGEPPHQHF
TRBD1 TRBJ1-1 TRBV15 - TGTGCCACCAGCGCAGGGACAGGGCACACTGAAGCTTTCTTT CATSAGTGHTEAFF
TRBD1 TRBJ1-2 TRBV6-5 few TGTGCCAGCAGTTATGGGCAGGGGGCGTATGGCTACACCTTC CASSYGQGAYGYTF
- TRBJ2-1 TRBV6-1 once TGTGCCAGCAACAGGGCATCCTACAATGAGCAGTTCTTC CASNRASYNEQFF
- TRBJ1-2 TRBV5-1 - TGCGCCAGCAGCTTGGACAGGGACTATGGCTACACCTTC CASSLDRDYGYTF
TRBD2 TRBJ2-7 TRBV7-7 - TGTGCTAGCAGCTGGCTAGCGGGAGAAGCCTACGAGCAGTACTTC CASSWLAGEAYEQYF